This TCR beta chain emerged from a study of T cell responses to AZD1222 COVID-19 vaccine. Findings and caveats of the study: Epitopes outside B.1.351 and B.1.1.7 mutated regions reportedly drew nearly half of spike TCRs. Seropositivity was recorded at baseline in only 6 or 7 AZD1222 recipients. The donors showed a predominance of white British ancestry and of females, with possible underestimation of clonal diversity.

Clones were sequenced by immunoSEQ multiplex PCR, and TCRdb holds only the in-frame ones, with some missing. Of 100,000 or so clones listed, 82% are singletons. Trimming left V 3 bases short and J 4 bases short, with 15 bases between. From germline, CDR1 is KGHSH and CDR2 LQKENI. The CDR3 extends over 15 amino acids. Of note for this clone: Its target is not known.

The sequence came from an adult in good health. The chain links TRBV18 to TRBJ1-1, with no clear D. Sample: peripheral blood, taken on day 0 of AZD1222 vaccination. CDR3 in DNA: TGTGCCAGCTCACCTTCACCCGGGTCGTTCACTGAAGCTTTCTTT. This encodes CASSPSPGSFTEAFF. The full variable domain, its missing parts supplied by reference TRBV18 and TRBJ1-1, is NAGVMQNPRHLVRRRGQEARLRCSPMKGHSHVYWYRQLPEEGLKFMVYLQKENIIDESGMPKERFSAEFPKEGPSILRIQQVVRGDSAAYFCASSPSPGSFTEAFFGQGTRLTVV.